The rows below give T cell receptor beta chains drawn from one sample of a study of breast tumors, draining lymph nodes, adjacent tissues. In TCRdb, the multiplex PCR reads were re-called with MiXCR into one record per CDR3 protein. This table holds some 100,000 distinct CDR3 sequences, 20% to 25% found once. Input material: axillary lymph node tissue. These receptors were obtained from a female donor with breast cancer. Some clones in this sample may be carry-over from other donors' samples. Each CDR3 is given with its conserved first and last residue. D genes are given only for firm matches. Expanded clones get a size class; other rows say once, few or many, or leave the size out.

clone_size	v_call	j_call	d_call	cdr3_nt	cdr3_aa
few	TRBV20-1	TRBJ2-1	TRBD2	TGCAGTGCTCCCATTACTAGCGGGAACCGCAATGAGCAGTTCTTC	CSAPITSGNRNEQFF
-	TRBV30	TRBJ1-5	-	TGTGCCTGGAGTGTCCGGAACAATCAGCCCCAGCATTTT	CAWSVRNNQPQHF
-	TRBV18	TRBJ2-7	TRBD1	TGTGCCAGCTCACCCAACTACGCCGGGACAGTTTACGAGCAGTACTTC	CASSPNYAGTVYEQYF
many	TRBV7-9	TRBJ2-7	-	TGTGCCAGCAGCTCCGTGGGGCGGGGCCTCTCCTACGAGCAGTACTTC	CASSSVGRGLSYEQYF
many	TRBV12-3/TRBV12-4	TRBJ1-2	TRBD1	TGTGCCAGCAGTTTAGCCGGACAGGAGTCCTATGGCTACACCTTC	CASSLAGQESYGYTF
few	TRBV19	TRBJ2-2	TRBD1	TGTGCCAGTAGTAACCAGGGGGCGACCGGGGAGCTGTTTTTT	CASSNQGATGELFF
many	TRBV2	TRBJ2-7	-	TGTGCCAGCAGTGTCTCAACAGGGTACTACTACGAGCAGTACTTC	CASSVSTGYYYEQYF
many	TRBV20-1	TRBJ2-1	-	TGCAGTGCTAGAGATCTCCCCGGGGGGCGCGGGTACAATGAGCAGTTCTTC	CSARDLPGGRGYNEQFF
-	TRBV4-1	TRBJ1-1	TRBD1	TGCGCCAGCAGCCAAGGTCAGGGGGCCTTCACTGAAGCTTTCTTT	CASSQGQGAFTEAFF
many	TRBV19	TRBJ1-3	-	TGTGCCAGGTGGATTCCTGGAAACACCATATATTTT	CARWIPGNTIYF